This entry describes one TCR beta chain. Its antigen is still unknown. The data belong to a study of beta chain features in type 1 diabetes. On the study more broadly: Comparable age, gender and cell yields were observed in patients relative to healthy donors.

cDNA synthesis used the whole RNA isolate, giving expressed TCRB sequences. Naive, central memory and regulatory T cell samples averaged roughly 3.6 million immunoSEQ reads each. Measured with immunoSEQ multiplex PCR; TCRdb has only the in-frame clones, and not every one. This sample has roughly 240,000 clones, with roughly 15% found just once. V was pared by 7 bases and J by 4 bases, with 11 bases between. This CDR3 is built from 13 residues. CDR1 is WSHSY and CDR2 is SAAADI in the germline V gene. It was one heparinised blood draw, averaging about 120 mL, that each donor gave. General study results and limits: The naive, central memory and Treg TCRB repertoires of patients appeared to be more similar to one another than those of healthy donors.

The sequence derives from a woman in her thirties or forties in good health. The chain has TRBV10-2 and TRBJ1-5, with unresolved D. The sample taken for sequencing was naive CD4+ T cells from blood. The CDR3 DNA is TGCGCCAGCACGAGGGATCCAAATCAGCCCCAGCATTTT. It encodes CASTRDPNQPQHF.